These 21 T cell receptor beta chains originate from one sample sequenced in a study of T cell responses to AZD1222 COVID-19 vaccine (dated by TCRdb to the early 2020s). Library generation was performed with the immunoSEQ multiplex PCR assay. TCRdb stores this immuneACCESS table with in-frame sequences only. Part of the clones is absent; in the studies checked, under half of the shortfall reflects unresolved V genes, and no reason is known for the rest. This sample lists about 120,000 clones; approximately 91% were detected once. The top ten hold approximately 4.2% of the sample. In light of the paper, this sample's time point label describes: baseline before first vaccination. Sequences were derived from peripheral blood, sampled on day 0 of AZD1222 vaccination. The source is an adult in good health.

The chain carries TRBV19 and TRBJ2-3; D gene uncertain. The CDR3 is 15 amino acids. Trimming shortened V by 4 bases and J by 3 bases, and 14 bases separated the two germline ends. Germline loops: CDR1 LNHDA, CDR2 SQIVND (reference sequence). DNA of the CDR3: TGTGCCAGTAGTACGAGCTGGGCGTCAACAGATACGCAGTATTTT. Amino acid sequence: CASSTSWASTDTQYF.

This clone came up a few times. The gene calls are TRBV29-1 and TRBJ1-2; D unclear. The CDR3 totals 14 residues. The germline V and J ends were trimmed by 4 bases and 1 base, with 13 bases remaining between them. Per germline, CDR1 SQVTM and CDR2 ANQGSEA. Here the CDR3 reads CSVVSGENNYGYTF. The DNA of the CDR3 is TGCAGCGTTGTATCCGGGGAGAATAACTATGGCTACACCTTC.

The chain carries TRBV3-1 (or the pseudogene TRBV3-2) and TRBJ2-7; possible D gene TRBD2, 6 bases. Germline assignment: CDR1 LGHDT and CDR2 YNNKEL (reference sequence). The ends were cut back, 4 bases at V and 2 bases at J, with 12 bases in the middle. The CDR3 runs 14 residues. The CDR3: CASSLEGGPYEQYF. The CDR3 nucleotides read TGTGCCAGCAGCCTAGAGGGAGGACCCTACGAGCAGTACTTC.

This sequence joins TRBV30 and TRBJ1-2; tentative D call: TRBD1 (6 bases). Per germline, CDR1 GTSNPN and CDR2 SVGIG (reference sequence). This CDR3 has 13 residues. Trimming shortened V by 4 bases and J by 8 bases, and 17 bases separated the two germline ends. The CDR3 nucleotides read TGTGCCTGGAAGGGTAACAGGGCTCACGGCTACACCTTC. Its translation: CAWKGNRAHGYTF.

This chain links TRBV3-1 (or the pseudogene TRBV3-2) with TRBJ1-2; 8 nucleotides match TRBD1. CDR3 length: 13 amino acids. Germline trimming cut 3 bases from V and 7 bases from J; bases unmatched to any gene: 4. The germline V gene encodes CDR1 LGHDT and CDR2 YNNKEL (reference sequence). CDR3 loop: CASSHSDRGGYTF. The DNA of the CDR3 is TGTGCCAGCAGCCACTCCGACAGGGGTGGCTACACCTTC.

This chain links TRBV5-4 with TRBJ1-1, with D unclear. The CDR3 has 14 amino acids. Looked up from germline, CDR1 is SGHNT and CDR2 is YYREEE (reference sequence). Trimming stripped 0 bases from V and 10 bases from J, with 16 bases between. The CDR3 region is CASSLESRRKGAFF. CDR3 bases: TGTGCCAGCAGCTTGGAGTCGAGGAGGAAGGGAGCTTTCTTT.

The gene calls are TRBV4-3 and TRBJ1-2; 9 bases map to TRBD1. V shed 3 bases, J shed 4 bases, and the junction held 9 bases outside the gene matches. CDR1 is LGHNA and CDR2 is YSLEER in the germline V gene. The CDR3 length is 16 residues. The CDR3 here is CASSQDRGPPVYGYTF. The CDR3 DNA reads as TGCGCCAGCAGCCAGGACAGGGGCCCCCCGGTCTATGGCTACACCTTC.

The chain has TRBV28 and TRBJ2-1, with 10 positions matching TRBD2. Germline loops: CDR1 MDHEN, CDR2 SYDVKM. The length of the CDR3 is 16 residues. V lost 5 bases to trimming and J lost 0 bases; unmatched junction nucleotides: 4. CDR3 coding DNA: TGTGCCAGCAGTGCCGCTAGCGGGGGCTCCTACAATGAGCAGTTCTTC. It yields the protein CASSAASGGSYNEQFF.

The chain couples TRBV4-1 to TRBJ2-7; 8 bases are shared with TRBD1. There are 15 residues in the CDR3. Germline V gene lookup returns CDR1 MGHRA and CDR2 YSYEKL. Losses at the gene ends were 1 base for V and 2 bases for J; bases not matched to a gene: 4. The CDR3, as DNA: TGCGCCAGCAGCCAAGGGCAGGGGGCCCCCTACGAGCAGTACTTC. Translating it yields CASSQGQGAPYEQYF.

The chain has TRBV3-1 (or the pseudogene TRBV3-2) and TRBJ2-3; TRBD1 might be the D (6 bases). Germline V CDR1 and CDR2: LGHDT, YNNKEL (reference sequence). The CDR3 loop spans 15 amino acids. The germline V and J ends were trimmed by 4 bases and 2 bases, with 13 bases remaining between them. CDR3 loop: CASSPYRADTDTQYF. The CDR3 nucleotides are TGTGCCAGCAGCCCGTACAGGGCCGACACAGATACGCAGTATTTT.

In nucleotides, the CDR3 is TGTGCCAGCAGCTTAGGAGCCTTCAAGGCGGGGGAGTCCTACGAGCAGTACTTC. Amino acids: CASSLGAFKAGESYEQYF. This chain links TRBV7-9 with TRBJ2-7; 7 nucleotides match TRBD2. V was pared by 1 base and J by 1 base, with 13 bases of the junction left unmatched. Germline-derived CDR1 and CDR2 are SEHNR and FQNEAQ (reference sequence). The CDR3 has 18 amino acids.

The table lists this clone with a few counts. The V gene is TRBV6-2 or TRBV6-3, the J gene TRBJ1-5; no firm D call. V lost 1 base and J lost 3, with 1 base in between. The CDR3 consists of 12 residues. The germline V gene encodes CDR1 MNHEY and CDR2 SVGEGT. CDR3 bases: TGTGCCAGCAGTTACTTCAATCAGCCCCAGCATTTT. Its translation is CASSYFNQPQHF.

The genes are TRBV28 and TRBJ1-3; D is undetermined. The V gene's germline CDR1 is MDHEN and CDR2 SYDVKM. Trimming took 7 bases from V and 0 from J, leaving 10 bases between them. The CDR3 sequence is 14 residues long. CDR3 coding DNA: TGTGCCAGCAACACACAGAGCTCTGGAAACACCATATATTTT. Translated, it gives CASNTQSSGNTIYF.

The gene calls are TRBV4-1 and TRBJ2-1, with D unresolved. The CDR3 totals 15 residues. V was pared by 0 bases and J by 4 bases, with 10 bases between. Germline-derived CDR1 and CDR2 are MGHRA and YSYEKL. The CDR3 DNA reads TGCGCCAGCAGCCAAGAATGGCTAGTTTACAATGAGCAGTTCTTC. This translates into CASSQEWLVYNEQFF.

This chain links TRBV18 with TRBJ1-5; possible D gene TRBD1, 5 bases. This CDR3 has 13 amino acids. In germline, CDR1 is KGHSH, CDR2 LQKENI. Trimming stripped 5 bases from V and 2 bases from J, with 7 bases between. The CDR3 here is CASSGGGNQPQHF. The DNA for the CDR3 is TGTGCCAGCTCAGGGGGGGGCAATCAGCCCCAGCATTTT.

The rearrangement uses TRBV9 and TRBJ2-1; TRBD2 is a possible D gene (6 bases). Trimming cost V 0 bases and J 3 bases, with 10 bases left between them. Looked up from germline, CDR1 is SGDLS and CDR2 is YYNGEE. This CDR3 has 15 amino acids. The CDR3 nucleotides read TGTGCCAGCAGCGTAGAGATAGCGGTCTACAATGAGCAGTTCTTC. As protein: CASSVEIAVYNEQFF.

This clone was recorded once. The V call is TRBV19, the J call TRBJ1-2, with no clear D. Germline V CDR1 and CDR2: LNHDA, SQIVND (reference sequence). CDR3 length: 13 amino acids. The V end was cut by 3 bases, the J end by 3 bases, with 8 bases between. The CDR3 DNA follows: TGTGCCAGTAGTATGGGCGGACACTATGGCTACACCTTC. Its translation: CASSMGGHYGYTF.

The chain carries TRBV3-1 (or the pseudogene TRBV3-2) and TRBJ1-2; D is unresolved. CDR1 is LGHDT and CDR2 is YNNKEL in the germline V gene (reference sequence). The CDR3 runs to 16 residues. With 2 bases removed from V and 0 bases from J, the gap between germline ends came to 13 bases. CDR3 sequence reads: CASSQHREVTNYGYTF. The DNA of the CDR3 is TGTGCCAGCAGCCAACACCGGGAAGTGACTAACTATGGCTACACCTTC.

The chain employs TRBV7-8 and TRBJ1-1; tentatively, D is TRBD1 (6 bases). The CDR3 runs 14 residues. V lost 5 bases, J lost 3 bases, and 13 bases lay in between. Germline values: CDR1 SGHVS, CDR2 FQNEAQ. The CDR3 protein is CASSPRRGDTEAFF. As DNA, the CDR3 is TGTGCCAGCAGCCCGCGGAGGGGGGACACTGAAGCTTTCTTT. Variable domain in full (rest from reference TRBV7-8 and TRBJ1-1): GAGVSQSPRYKVAKRGQDVALRCDPISGHVSLFWYQQALGQGPEFLTYFQNEAQLDKSGLPSDRFFAERPEGSVSTLKIQRTQQEDSAVYLCASSPRRGDTEAFFGQGTRLTVV.

The chain recombines TRBV7-9 with TRBJ2-7, with a possible D match to TRBD2 (6 bases). The CDR3 spans 15 residues. Germline loops: CDR1 SEHNR, CDR2 FQNEAQ (reference sequence). Between the trimmed V and J ends, which lost 2 bases and 1 base, there was a span of 12 bases. In DNA, the CDR3 is TGTGCCAGCAGCTTACGAGAACTAGCATCCTACGAGCAGTACTTC. Translated, it gives CASSLRELASYEQYF.

The chain is built from TRBV11-1 and TRBJ2-3; tentatively, D is TRBD1 (6 bases). CDR3 length: 15 residues. Germline V gene sequence: CDR1 SGHAT, CDR2 FQDESV (reference sequence). V lost 2 bases and J lost 5, with 14 bases in between. CDR3 sequence (DNA): TGTGCCAGCAGCTTATACACAGGGTGGAGAGATACGCAGTATTTT. Its translation is CASSLYTGWRDTQYF.